The entry below gives a single T cell receptor beta chain sequence along with its context. The sample belongs to a study of identical twins. V shed 1 base, J shed 5 bases, and the junction held 3 bases outside the gene matches. CDR3 length: 14 amino acids. TCRdb ran MiXCR on the 5' RACE reads and lists one entry per CDR3 protein. The data show 500,000 to 600,000 distinct CDR3 sequences, roughly 21% seen once. These data are also associated with another study on T cells expressing NK-cell markers.

The origin of this receptor is a woman under 30 in good health. The V gene is TRBV12-3 or TRBV12-4, the J gene TRBJ2-5; TRBD1 matches at 8 bases. The sample taken for sequencing was CD4+ T cells sorted from blood. The CDR3 protein is CASSLGHRGETQYF. DNA of the CDR3: TGTGCCAGCAGTTTAGGACACAGGGGGGAGACCCAGTACTTC.